This TCR beta chain was sequenced for a study of T cell repertoires in cytomegalovirus infection. This clonotype rates as medium-sized. CDR1 SGHTA and CDR2 FQGNSA come from the germline V gene. The V and J ends lost 5 bases and 7 bases respectively, with 18 bases between them. The CDR3 extends over 14 amino acids. TCRdb recomputed calls from the reads with MiXCR, one row per CDR3 protein. The table lists 150,000 to 200,000 distinct CDR3 sequences, about 21% of them singletons. Sample: PBMCs. The chain recombines TRBV7-2 with TRBJ2-7; D is perhaps TRBD1 or TRBD2 (5 bases each). The clonotype comes from a human donor in good health (CMV status not recorded). Some clones in this sample may be carry-over from other donors' samples. The CDR3 reads CASSTGPASSEQYF. As DNA, the CDR3 is TGTGCCAGCAGCACGGGACCCGCCTCGAGTGAGCAGTACTTC.